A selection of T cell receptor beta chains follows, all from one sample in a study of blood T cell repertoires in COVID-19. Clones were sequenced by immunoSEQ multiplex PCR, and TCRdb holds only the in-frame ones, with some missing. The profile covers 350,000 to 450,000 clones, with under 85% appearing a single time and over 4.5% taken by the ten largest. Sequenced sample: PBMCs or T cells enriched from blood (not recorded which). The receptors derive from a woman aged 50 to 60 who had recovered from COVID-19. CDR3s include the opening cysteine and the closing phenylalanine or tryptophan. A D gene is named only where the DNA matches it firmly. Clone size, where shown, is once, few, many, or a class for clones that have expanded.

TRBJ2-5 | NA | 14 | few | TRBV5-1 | CASSLGLEVETQYF | TGCGCCAGCAGCTTGGGACTAGAAGTAGAGACCCAGTACTTC
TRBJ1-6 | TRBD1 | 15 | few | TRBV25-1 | CASSARDRDSSPLHF | TGTGCCAGCAGTGCCAGGGACAGGGATTCTTCACCCCTCCACTTT
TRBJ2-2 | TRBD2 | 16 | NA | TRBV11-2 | CASSLAVGGATGELFF | TGTGCCAGCAGCTTAGCGGTCGGGGGGGCCACCGGGGAGCTGTTTTTT
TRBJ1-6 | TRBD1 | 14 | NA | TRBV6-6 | CASIEQGNGSPLHF | TGTGCCAGCATAGAACAGGGGAATGGTTCACCCCTCCACTTT
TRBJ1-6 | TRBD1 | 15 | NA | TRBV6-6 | CASSPGGAESSPLHF | TGTGCCAGCAGTCCAGGGGGCGCGGAGAGTTCACCCCTCCACTTT
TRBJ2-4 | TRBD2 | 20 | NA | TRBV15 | CATSREMASGGAGAKNIQYF | TGTGCCACCAGCAGAGAGATGGCTAGCGGGGGGGCCGGGGCCAAAAACATTCAGTACTTC
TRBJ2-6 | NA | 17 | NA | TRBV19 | CASSMLGPLSGANVLTF | TGTGCCAGTAGTATGCTGGGGCCCCTTTCTGGGGCCAACGTCCTGACTTTC
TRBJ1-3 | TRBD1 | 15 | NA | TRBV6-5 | CASRSQGAAGNTIYF | TGTGCCAGCAGAAGTCAGGGGGCGGCTGGAAACACCATATATTTT
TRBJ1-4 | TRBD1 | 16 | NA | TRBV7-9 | CASSLDSTGLNEKLFF | TGTGCCAGCAGCTTAGATTCGACAGGGCTTAATGAAAAACTGTTTTTT
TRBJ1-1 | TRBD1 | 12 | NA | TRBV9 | CASSVGDRSAFF | TGTGCCAGCAGCGTAGGGGACAGATCAGCTTTCTTT
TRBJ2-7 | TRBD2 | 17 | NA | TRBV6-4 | CASSDSRLAGEWYEQYF | TGTGCCAGCAGTGACTCGAGACTAGCGGGAGAATGGTACGAGCAGTACTTC